The text below deals with one T cell receptor (beta chain). Its antigen is as yet unknown. Using immunoSEQ multiplex PCR, the repertoire was profiled, and TCRdb retains in-frame clones only, with some absent. The table records over 1.4 million clones, more than 95% of them present only once. The data are from a study of shared clonotypes between healthy human individuals. Study context: Samples came from two female and three male donors aged 18 to 49. Notes on the study in general: Though the depth was large, rarefaction showed that sorted-subset sequencing was incomplete. Non-shared clonotypes were found to have lower generation probabilities than the clonotypes that were shared by all four of the sorted-subset donors.

With V trimmed by 7 bases and J by 2 bases, 4 bases remained unmatched. CDR1 MNHEY and CDR2 SMNVEV come from the germline V gene (reference sequence). This CDR3 is built from 13 residues. This TCR was recovered from a man aged 30-40 years in good health. Sequencing was done on a sample of naive CD4+ T cells sorted from blood. Subset indicated: CD45RA+ positively selected. The rearrangement joins TRBV27 to TRBJ2-7; TRBD2 matches at 8 bases. CDR3 in amino acids: CASTGGGTYEQYF. CDR3 sequence (DNA): TGTGCCAGCACTGGCGGGGGGACCTACGAGCAGTACTTC.